Given below is one T cell receptor beta chain in context. Its antigen remains unidentified. The V end lost 1 base, the J end lost 1 base, and 10 bases lay between the germline ends. From germline, CDR1 is SGHNT and CDR2 YENEEA. There are 15 residues in the CDR3. The sample is drawn from a study of T cell responses to AZD1222 COVID-19 vaccine. The overall study: Second-dose groups at about 4 or about 12 weeks were pooled.

Study-level points and caveats: Only five to seven AZD1222 recipients were seropositive at baseline. Clonal diversity was possibly underestimated; the donors were predominantly white British and more often female.

Method: immunoSEQ multiplex PCR; TCRdb's copy keeps in-frame clones and lacks some. Of 130,000 to 150,000 clones listed, approximately 90% are singletons. The gene calls are TRBV11-3 and TRBJ1-1; D gene uncertain. The source of this sequence is an adult in good health. Specimen: peripheral blood, collected on day 0 of AZD1222 vaccination. The CDR3 nucleotides read TGTGCCAGCAGCTTAGCTTCCTACCGGAACACTGAAGCTTTCTTT. Its protein product is CASSLASYRNTEAFF.